The 28 T cell receptor beta chains below all came from one sample that was sequenced in a study of identical twins. In TCRdb, the 5' RACE reads were re-called with MiXCR into one record per CDR3 protein. This table has under 300,000 distinct CDR3 sequences, over 5% appearing once. The data were also submitted as part of a second study, on T cells expressing NK-cell markers.

Sequencing was done on a sample of CD8+ T cells sorted from blood. The receptors originated from a woman aged 18-29 years in good health.

This clonotype occurred many times. This chain links TRBV7-9 with TRBJ1-4; D possibly corresponds to TRBD1 (6 bases). V lost 1 base and J lost 5, with 14 bases in between. The CDR3 totals 16 residues. Germline V lookup: CDR1 SEHNR, CDR2 FQNEAQ (reference sequence). The CDR3 nucleotides read TGTGCCAGCAGCTTAGTGGAGACAGGATGGAATGAAAAACTGTTTTTT. This encodes CASSLVETGWNEKLFF.

This clonotype was detected many times. The chain uses TRBV7-9 and TRBJ1-3; D might be TRBD1 (6 bases). The CDR3 has 15 residues. Trimming shortened V by 1 base and J by 0 bases, and 7 bases separated the two germline ends. Germline CDR1 SEHNR, CDR2 FQNEAQ (reference sequence). CDR3 DNA: TGTGCCAGCAGCTTAGTGGACAGCTCTGGAAACACCATATATTTT. This gives the protein CASSLVDSSGNTIYF.

This clonotype was detected a few times. The V and J genes are TRBV6-2 or TRBV6-3 and TRBJ2-7; no definite D call. The length of the CDR3 is 13 residues. The V gene lost 6 bases and the J gene lost 4 bases, with 13 bases spanning the gap. From germline, CDR1 is MNHEY and CDR2 SVGEGT. The CDR3 loop is CASSLIPVYEQYF. CDR3 sequence (DNA): TGTGCCAGCAGCCTCATCCCCGTTTACGAGCAGTACTTC.

The V call is TRBV29-1, the J call TRBJ2-7; TRBD1 or TRBD2 may be the D gene (6 bases each). Germline lookup yields CDR1 SQVTM and CDR2 ANQGSEA. Trimming took off 4 bases at V and 3 bases at J, with 10 bases between the two ends. The CDR3 extends over 12 amino acids. The CDR3 bases are TGCAGCGTTGCCGGGGGCGTCTACGAGCAGTACTTC. Residues: CSVAGGVYEQYF.

This clonotype occurred a few times. This chain joins TRBV3-1 and TRBJ2-1; unclear D gene. This CDR3 has 15 residues. The germline CDR1 and CDR2 sequences are LGHDT and YNNKEL (reference sequence). V was clipped by 3 bases and J by 1 base, with 10 bases between them. The CDR3 loop is CASSHLKESYNEQFF. CDR3 in DNA: TGTGCCAGCAGCCACCTTAAGGAATCCTACAATGAGCAGTTCTTC.

Ten or more counts support this clonotype. V usage is TRBV4-3 and J usage is TRBJ2-7, with D possibly being TRBD2 (6 bases). V lost 5 bases and J 3 bases, leaving 14 bases between the germline ends. Germline V gene data show CDR1 as LGHNA and CDR2 as YSLEER. The CDR3 length is 14 residues. The CDR3 bases are TGCGCCAGCAGCGCCCGGGACTCCGGCTACGAGCAGTACTTC. Translated: CASSARDSGYEQYF.

This clonotype was detected many times. This sequence joins TRBV13 and TRBJ2-7; the D is unclear. The CDR3 runs to 14 residues. Germline V gives CDR1 PRHDT, CDR2 FYEKMQ (reference sequence). Trimming pared 0 bases from V and 4 bases from J, leaving 10 bases between. The CDR3 bases are TGTGCCAGCAGCTTAGGACGGGCAGAGTACGAGCAGTACTTC. It specifies CASSLGRAEYEQYF.

This chain joins TRBV6-1 and TRBJ2-1; no firm D call. Germline CDR1 and CDR2: MNHNS and SASEGT. Trimming left V 5 bases short and J 3 bases short, with 11 bases between. This CDR3 spans 14 amino acids. This CDR3 is CASSTPLGYNEQFF. CDR3 DNA: TGTGCCAGCAGTACCCCTCTGGGCTACAATGAGCAGTTCTTC.

Ten or more counts support this clonotype. The rearrangement joins TRBV20-1 to TRBJ2-3; 8 nucleotides agree with TRBD2. Germline V gene sequence: CDR1 DFQATT, CDR2 SNEGSKA (reference sequence). The CDR3 consists of 14 residues. After removal of 5 bases from V and 5 bases from J, the junction contained 9 bases not matched to a gene. This chain's CDR3 is CSAPSGWGVDTQYF. The CDR3 DNA reads TGCAGTGCTCCTAGCGGGTGGGGTGTAGATACGCAGTATTTT.

This clonotype was observed a few times. V usage is TRBV29-1 and J usage is TRBJ1-2; tentative D call: TRBD1 (5 bases). V was trimmed by 6 bases and J by 4 bases, leaving 12 bases between them. The length of the CDR3 is 12 residues. In germline, CDR1 is SQVTM, CDR2 ANQGSEA. The DNA for the CDR3 is TGCAGCGTCGCTCGGGGGTCCTATGGCTACACCTTC. Protein sequence: CSVARGSYGYTF.

The V and J genes are TRBV6-2 or TRBV6-3 and TRBJ2-5, with TRBD2 matching 12 bases. Germline V CDR1 and CDR2: MNHEY, SVGEGT. After removal of 6 bases from V and 5 bases from J, the junction contained 10 bases not matched to a gene. The CDR3 is 16 residues long. The CDR3 here is CASSMTSGRSLETQYF. In DNA form, the CDR3 reads TGTGCCAGCAGCATGACTAGCGGGAGATCTTTGGAGACCCAGTACTTC.

This sequence joins TRBV4-3 and TRBJ2-1; 12 bases agree with TRBD2. Germline V CDR1 and CDR2: LGHNA, YSLEER. The CDR3 has 14 residues. J lost 8 bases, V lost 1 base, and 0 bases had no gene match. For the CDR3, the DNA is TGCGCCAGCAGCCAAGGACTAGCGGGGGATGAGCAGTTCTTC. The encoded protein is CASSQGLAGDEQFF.

This clonotype turned up a few times. J is TRBJ2-3 and V is TRBV12-5, with D uncertain. The CDR3 has 16 residues. Trimming shortened V by 5 bases and J by 2 bases, and 17 bases separated the two germline ends. Germline CDR1 reads LGHNT; CDR2 reads FRNRAP. CDR3 region: CASGPDRTLNTDTQYF. CDR3 sequence (DNA): TGTGCTAGTGGTCCGGACCGGACCTTAAACACAGATACGCAGTATTTT.

There are a few counts of this clonotype. The rearrangement links TRBV10-3 to TRBJ1-5; no clear D gene. The CDR3 is 15 amino acids. The ends were cut back, 0 bases at V and 4 bases at J, with 10 bases in the middle. Germline V gene lookup returns CDR1 ENHRY and CDR2 SYGVKD. CDR3 in amino acids: CAISESRPTNQPQHF. DNA for the CDR3: TGTGCCATCAGTGAGTCGAGGCCGACTAATCAGCCCCAGCATTTT.

V and J are TRBV30 and TRBJ2-3; the D gene is possibly TRBD2 (5 bases). The CDR3 consists of 12 residues. V lost 5 bases and J 4 bases, leaving 10 bases between the germline ends. Germline CDR1 GTSNPN, CDR2 SVGIG (reference sequence). The CDR3 sequence: CAWGGNSDTQYF. The CDR3 DNA sequence: TGTGCCTGGGGAGGCAACTCAGATACGCAGTATTTT.

This clonotype has only a few counts. The chain combines TRBV12-5 with TRBJ2-5; tentatively, D is TRBD1 (6 bases). Trimming removed 1 base at V and 1 base at J, with 10 bases between. The CDR3 sequence is 15 residues long. Germline loops: CDR1 LGHNT, CDR2 FRNRAP. The DNA of the CDR3 is TGTGCTAGTGGTTTGGCCGGGACAACCCAAGAGACCCAGTACTTC. Protein product: CASGLAGTTQETQYF.

V usage is TRBV5-1 and J usage is TRBJ2-7; tentative D call: TRBD2 (5 bases). The CDR3 has 16 residues. The germline V gene has CDR1 SGHRS and CDR2 YFSETQ. Trimming shortened V by 0 bases and J by 4 bases, and 17 bases separated the two germline ends. The CDR3 DNA sequence: TGCGCCAGCAGCTTGGTTTCTAGCCTTCATGAGTACGAGCAGTACTTC. This translates into CASSLVSSLHEYEQYF.

This clonotype showed up many times. The rearrangement joins TRBV29-1 to TRBJ1-4; D is perhaps TRBD1 (5 bases). CDR1 is SQVTM, CDR2 ANQGSEA, per germline. V gave up 4 bases and J gave up 7 bases, with 19 bases separating them. The CDR3 consists of 15 residues. The CDR3 here is CSVVVVGRGREKLFF. DNA of the CDR3: TGCAGCGTTGTTGTGGTCGGACGGGGACGTGAAAAACTGTTTTTT.

The V gene is TRBV11-3, the J gene TRBJ2-1; perhaps TRBD1 as D (5 bases). Germline V CDR1 and CDR2: SGHNT, YENEEA. Between the trimmed V and J ends, which lost 5 bases and 7 bases, there was a span of 24 bases. The CDR3 covers 17 residues. The CDR3 coding sequence is TGTGCCAGCAGCCAAAGCACCGGACACCTCAGTCCAAATGAGCAGTTCTTC. Translating gives CASSQSTGHLSPNEQFF.

This clonotype was detected only a few times. V usage is TRBV30 and J usage is TRBJ2-1, with D uncertain. V was clipped by 0 bases and J by 9 bases, with 12 bases between them. Germline V gives CDR1 GTSNPN, CDR2 SVGIG (reference sequence). The CDR3 is 13 amino acids. CDR3 DNA sequence: TGTGCCTGGAGTGTAACGGAGATTGGTGAGCAGTTCTTC. As protein: CAWSVTEIGEQFF.

This clonotype occurred many times. The CDR3 region has the DNA TGTGCCAGCAGCCAGGGGACTAGCGGCCGGCATAAGCAGTTCTTC. Its protein product is CASSQGTSGRHKQFF. V and J are TRBV7-2 and TRBJ2-1, with TRBD2 matching 11 bases. The CDR3 consists of 15 residues. V trimming: 5 bases; J trimming: 11 bases; junction bases outside the gene matches: 11. Germline-derived CDR1 and CDR2 are SGHTA and FQGNSA.

V gene TRBV20-1 combines with J gene TRBJ2-2, with D maybe TRBD1 (5 bases). Per germline, CDR1 DFQATT and CDR2 SNEGSKA (reference sequence). There are 13 residues in the CDR3. Trimming pared 6 bases from V and 5 bases from J, leaving 13 bases between. As DNA, the CDR3 is TGCAGTGCCCCTGACCAGGGTACCGGGGAGCTGTTTTTT. It specifies CSAPDQGTGELFF.

J is TRBJ1-1 and V is TRBV7-9; the D gene is possibly TRBD1 (6 bases). The CDR3 extends over 16 amino acids. Germline values: CDR1 SEHNR, CDR2 FQNEAQ (reference sequence). Trimming removed 3 bases at V and 8 bases at J, with 22 bases between. The chain's CDR3 is CASSFTGGPGGGEAFF. The CDR3 DNA follows: TGTGCCAGCAGCTTCACGGGGGGCCCTGGCGGTGGGGAAGCTTTCTTT.

In this sample, this clonotype turned up a few times. The gene calls are TRBV5-1 and TRBJ2-1, with unresolved D. The V gene lost 5 bases and the J gene lost 4 bases, with 19 bases spanning the gap. This CDR3 region has 16 residues. CDR1 SGHRS and CDR2 YFSETQ come from the germline V gene. In nucleotides, the CDR3 is TGCGCCAGCAGTTCGTGGGGAAGCTCTGGTTACAATGAGCAGTTCTTC. It specifies CASSSWGSSGYNEQFF. Using reference TRBV5-1 and TRBJ2-1 for the parts outside the CDR3, the full variable domain is KAGVTQTPRYLIKTRGQQVTLSCSPISGHRSVSWYQQTPGQGLQFLFEYFSETQRNKGNFPGRFSGRQFSNSRSEMNVSTLELGDSALYLCASSSWGSSGYNEQFFGPGTRLTVL.

This clonotype was seen only a few times. The chain employs TRBV7-6 and TRBJ2-7; tentatively, D is TRBD2 (6 bases). The CDR3 length is 15 residues. V was pared by 6 bases and J by 5 bases, with 20 bases between. The V gene's germline CDR1 is SGHVS and CDR2 FNYEAQ. The CDR3 nucleotides are TGTGCCAGCAGGGCCGAGGGGACGGGAGTCCACGAGCAGTACTTC. Protein product: CASRAEGTGVHEQYF.

This clonotype was picked up many times. The chain uses TRBV6-6 and TRBJ2-1; D unclear. Between the trimmed V and J ends, which lost 4 bases and 10 bases, there was a span of 8 bases. Per germline, CDR1 MNHNY and CDR2 SVGAGI (reference sequence). The CDR3 is 11 residues long. CDR3 DNA sequence: TGTGCCAGCAGTTCCCCAGTAGAGCAGTTCTTC. It translates to CASSSPVEQFF.

This clonotype was seen only a few times. V is TRBV11-2 and J is TRBJ2-5; TRBD2 is a possible D gene (5 bases). Germline-derived CDR1 and CDR2 are SGHAT and FQNNGV. This CDR3 has 13 amino acids. The ends were cut back, 5 bases at V and 5 bases at J, with 12 bases in the middle. The CDR3 nucleotides read TGTGCCAGCAGCCACTCGGGGTATGAGACCCAGTACTTC. Translation gives CASSHSGYETQYF.

This clonotype was detected ten times or more. This chain connects TRBV5-1 to TRBJ2-7; 7 bases fit TRBD2. Germline loops: CDR1 SGHRS, CDR2 YFSETQ. The CDR3 is 12 residues long. After removal of 5 bases from V and 5 bases from J, the junction contained 4 bases not matched to a gene. In DNA, the CDR3 is TGCGCCAGCAGTTGGGCGGGAGACGAGCAGTACTTC. The encoded protein is CASSWAGDEQYF. Filled out from reference TRBV5-1 and TRBJ2-7, the complete variable domain reads KAGVTQTPRYLIKTRGQQVTLSCSPISGHRSVSWYQQTPGQGLQFLFEYFSETQRNKGNFPGRFSGRQFSNSRSEMNVSTLELGDSALYLCASSWAGDEQYFGPGTRLTVT.